This T cell receptor (beta chain) was identified during a study of Ad26.COV2.S vaccination and SARS-CoV-2 variants. Study at large: The authors gave Ad26.COV2.S intramuscularly, either once or twice 56 days apart.

Clones were sequenced by immunoSEQ multiplex PCR, and TCRdb holds only the in-frame ones, with some missing. The data contain about 460,000 clones, roughly nine tenths of them singletons. Germline loops: CDR1 SGHVS, CDR2 FQNEAQ. The CDR3 spans 15 residues. The V end was cut by 1 base, the J end by 7 bases, with 16 bases between. The treatment here: roughly 20 received Ad26.COV2.S at low or high dose, single or two shots; roughly five received placebo; per-sample allocation not given. Each sample was drawn 63 days after the first injection (of vaccine or placebo). J is TRBJ1-2 and V is TRBV7-8; no reliable D call. The material was peripheral blood, obtained in a trial of Ad26.COV2.S vaccine versus placebo. The receptor comes from a person between 18 and 59 years old who received the Ad26.COV2.S COVID-19 vaccine or a placebo. CDR3 region: CASSLDVGGWAGYTF. The CDR3 nucleotides are TGTGCCAGCAGCTTAGATGTCGGTGGGTGGGCTGGCTACACCTTC.